Each of the 15 T cell receptor beta chains below was sequenced from the same sample in a study of T cells after yellow fever vaccination. MiXCR, run by TCRdb on the 5' RACE reads, gives a single entry per CDR3 protein. Of under 550,000 distinct CDR3 sequences listed, less than 25% are singletons. Sequenced here: PBMCs, sampled about 20 days after the first yellow fever vaccination. The receptor set was obtained from a man between 18 and 29 years old who received the YFV17D yellow fever vaccine.

The chain uses TRBV20-1 and TRBJ2-7, with unresolved D. Trimming left V 0 bases short and J 2 bases short, with 5 bases between. The V gene's germline CDR1 is DFQATT and CDR2 SNEGSKA (reference sequence). This CDR3 spans 12 amino acids. In nucleotides, the CDR3 is TGCAGTGCTAGAGACGGTACCTACGAGCAGTACGTC. Encoded protein: CSARDGTYEQYV.

The CDR3 loop reads CSARDIWGSRRTGELFF. The CDR3 DNA is TGCAGTGCTAGAGATATTTGGGGGTCCCGACGTACCGGGGAGCTGTTTTTT. This chain uses TRBV20-1 with TRBJ2-2, with D perhaps given as TRBD1 or TRBD2 (5 bases each). Germline lookup yields CDR1 DFQATT and CDR2 SNEGSKA (reference sequence). The CDR3 extends over 17 amino acids. The V end was cut by 0 bases, the J end by 5 bases, with 19 bases between.

In this sample, this clonotype turned up many times. CDR3 in DNA: TGTGCCAGCAGCTTATTCCGACGGGGCGAGCAGTACTTC. Translation gives CASSLFRRGEQYF. The V call is TRBV7-2, the J call TRBJ2-7; possibly TRBD2 for D (5 bases). Trimming shortened V by 2 bases and J by 6 bases, and 11 bases separated the two germline ends. CDR1 is SGHTA, CDR2 FQGNSA, per germline. The CDR3 has 13 residues.

The gene calls are TRBV7-3 and TRBJ2-7; D remains unclear. Germline V gene lookup returns CDR1 SGHTA and CDR2 FQGTGA. CDR3 length: 13 residues. V dropped 2 bases and J dropped 5 bases, with 10 bases sitting between them. The CDR3 sequence: CASSLRARDEQYF. CDR3 nucleotide sequence: TGTGCCAGCAGCTTACGGGCACGGGACGAGCAGTACTTC.

The rearrangement uses TRBV10-1 and TRBJ2-3, with D perhaps TRBD1 (6 bases). Trimming took off 8 bases at V and 0 bases at J, with 6 bases between the two ends. The CDR3 runs to 12 residues. CDR1 is WNHNN and CDR2 is SYGVQD in the germline V gene (reference sequence). CDR3 sequence reads: CASGQSTDTQYF. DNA of the CDR3: TGCGCCAGCGGACAGAGCACAGATACGCAGTATTTT.

V and J are TRBV7-9 and TRBJ2-4; D remains unclear. The V gene's germline CDR1 is SEHNR and CDR2 FQNEAQ (reference sequence). The CDR3 is 13 amino acids. With 3 bases removed from V and 5 bases from J, the gap between germline ends came to 8 bases. Written as DNA, the CDR3 is TGTGCCAGCAGCTTGACGTACCAAAACATTCAGTACTTC. It is translated as CASSLTYQNIQYF.

This rearrangement joins TRBV7-3 to TRBJ2-5; D gene uncertain. Germline CDR1 SGHTA, CDR2 FQGTGA. This CDR3 has 14 residues. Trimming pared 5 bases from V and 4 bases from J, leaving 14 bases between. CDR3 region: CASSGGFGGETQYF. DNA for the CDR3: TGTGCCAGCAGCGGCGGATTTGGCGGAGAGACCCAGTACTTC.

This clonotype was counted between two and nine times. This chain connects TRBV10-2 to TRBJ1-6; D possibly corresponds to TRBD1 (5 bases). Trimming cost V 3 bases and J 10 bases, with 13 bases left between them. The CDR3 is 14 amino acids. CDR1 WSHSY and CDR2 SAAADI come from the germline V gene. The CDR3 loop is CASSDQGEYSPLHF. For the CDR3, the DNA is TGCGCCAGCAGTGATCAGGGAGAATACTCACCCCTCCACTTT.

The CDR3: CASSLARSSYNEQFF. The CDR3 DNA reads as TGTGCCAGCAGCTTGGCCAGGAGCTCCTACAATGAGCAGTTCTTC. J is TRBJ2-1 and V is TRBV5-5; D gene unclear. V was clipped by 0 bases and J by 0 bases, with 7 bases between them. Germline values: CDR1 SGHKS, CDR2 YYEKEE (reference sequence). The CDR3 contains 15 residues.

This clonotype was observed a few times. The V gene is TRBV7-2, the J gene TRBJ2-3, with D possibly being TRBD2 (7 bases). The CDR3 sequence is 15 residues long. Germline V lookup: CDR1 SGHTA, CDR2 FQGNSA. Trimming cost V 6 bases and J 4 bases, with 17 bases left between them. The CDR3 bases are TGTGCCAGCAGATTTTCGCCGGGGGGCGCAGATACGCAGTATTTT. It codes for CASRFSPGGADTQYF.

This clonotype was observed a handful of times. The gene calls are TRBV6-2 or TRBV6-3 and TRBJ2-1; D uncertain. The germline V gene has CDR1 MNHEY and CDR2 SVGEGT. Trimming shortened V by 4 bases and J by 7 bases, and 11 bases separated the two germline ends. The CDR3 spans 13 residues. CDR3 residues: CASSWSLGNEQFF. DNA of the CDR3: TGTGCCAGCAGTTGGAGCCTGGGGAATGAGCAGTTCTTC.

J is TRBJ1-2 and V is TRBV6-1, with a weak D call TRBD1 (6 bases). The germline V and J ends were trimmed by 6 bases and 7 bases, with 18 bases remaining between them. Looked up from germline, CDR1 is MNHNS and CDR2 is SASEGT. The CDR3 is 14 residues long. This CDR3 reads CASSPDQGRGGYTF. The CDR3 DNA is TGTGCCAGCAGCCCCGACCAGGGGCGTGGTGGCTACACCTTC.

V usage is TRBV6-1 and J usage is TRBJ2-1; D unclear. The germline V gene encodes CDR1 MNHNS and CDR2 SASEGT. V was cut by 7 bases and J by 7 bases, with 11 bases left in between. The CDR3 has 12 amino acids. CDR3 protein: CASTTPPNEQFF. The CDR3 nucleotides are TGTGCCAGCACCACCCCTCCAAATGAGCAGTTCTTC.

The chain links TRBV12-3 or TRBV12-4 to TRBJ1-4; perhaps TRBD1 as D (6 bases). Deletions cut 9 bases from V and 8 bases from J, with 19 bases between. The CDR3 runs to 14 residues. The CDR3 sequence: CASSPGAGLEKLFF. The CDR3 region has the DNA TGTGCCAGTTCCCCGGGGGCCGGACTCGAAAAACTGTTTTTT.

This clonotype turned up a few times. This chain uses TRBV27 with TRBJ1-5, with a tentative D call TRBD1 (5 bases). The CDR3 covers 16 residues. V gave up 5 bases and J gave up 6 bases, with 20 bases separating them. Germline lookup yields CDR1 MNHEY and CDR2 SMNVEV (reference sequence). CDR3 loop: CASSLGGRVDSQPQHF. The CDR3 DNA follows: TGTGCCAGCAGTCTAGGCGGCAGGGTAGACAGTCAGCCCCAGCATTTT.